The present TCR beta chain was sequenced within a study of blood T cell repertoires in COVID-19. Authors' analysis steps: Estimation of nucleated cell counts relied on the amplification of reference gene primers. Using immunoSEQ multiplex PCR, the repertoire was profiled, and TCRdb retains in-frame clones only, with some absent. The V and J calls and the clone size are those of that table, but D and trimming were determined from the DNA. In the table there are about 240,000 clones, roughly 83% of which are singletons. Trimming took off 3 bases at V and 6 bases at J, with 17 bases between the two ends. This CDR3 spans 15 amino acids. Germline CDR1 KGHSH, CDR2 LQKENI.

The chain links TRBV18 to TRBJ1-2, with D possibly being TRBD1 (6 bases). Specimen: peripheral blood. The TCR originated in a woman over 75 with acute or convalescent COVID-19. Written as DNA, the CDR3 is TGTGCCAGCTCACCTGCCGACAGGACCTCTGATGGCTACACCTTC. Amino acid sequence: CASSPADRTSDGYTF.